This T cell receptor (beta chain) emerged from a study of blood T cell repertoires in COVID-19. As originally analysed: How many nucleated cells were present was estimated from reference gene primer amplification. Assay used: immunoSEQ multiplex PCR; TCRdb lists only in-frame clones, some missing. D and trimming come from the DNA, and the V and J calls and clone size come from that table. This sample has some 280,000 clones; about 82% occur once, and the top ten carry around 4%. CDR1 and CDR2 (germline): SEHNR, FQNEAQ (reference sequence). The CDR3 totals 16 residues. V shed 1 base and J shed 0 bases, with 10 bases lying between them.

V usage is TRBV7-9 and J usage is TRBJ2-1; D is ambiguous. Sequenced material: peripheral blood. The clonotype originates from a woman aged 50 to 60 with active or convalescent COVID-19. CDR3 sequence (DNA): TGTGCCAGCAGCTTAGGGTCTAAGAGCTCCTACAATGAGCAGTTCTTC. Residues: CASSLGSKSSYNEQFF.